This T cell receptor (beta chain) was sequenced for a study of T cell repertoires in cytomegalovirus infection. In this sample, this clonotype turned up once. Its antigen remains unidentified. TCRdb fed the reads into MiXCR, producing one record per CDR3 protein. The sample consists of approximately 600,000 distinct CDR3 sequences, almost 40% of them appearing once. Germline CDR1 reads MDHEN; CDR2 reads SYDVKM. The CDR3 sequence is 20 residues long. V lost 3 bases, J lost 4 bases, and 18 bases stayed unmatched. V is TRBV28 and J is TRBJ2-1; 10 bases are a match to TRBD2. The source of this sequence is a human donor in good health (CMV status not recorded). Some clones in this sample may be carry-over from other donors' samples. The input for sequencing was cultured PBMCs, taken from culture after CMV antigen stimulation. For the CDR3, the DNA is TGTGCCAGCAGTTTTCCTGCCCACCCGCAGAGCGGGGGGGGATACAATGAGCAGTTCTTC. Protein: CASSFPAHPQSGGGYNEQFF. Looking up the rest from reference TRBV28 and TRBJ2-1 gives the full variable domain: DVKVTQSSRYLVKRTGEKVFLECVQDMDHENMFWYRQDPGLGLRLIYFSYDVKMKEKGDIPEGYSVSREKKERFSLILESASTNQTSMYLCASSFPAHPQSGGGYNEQFFGPGTRLTVL.